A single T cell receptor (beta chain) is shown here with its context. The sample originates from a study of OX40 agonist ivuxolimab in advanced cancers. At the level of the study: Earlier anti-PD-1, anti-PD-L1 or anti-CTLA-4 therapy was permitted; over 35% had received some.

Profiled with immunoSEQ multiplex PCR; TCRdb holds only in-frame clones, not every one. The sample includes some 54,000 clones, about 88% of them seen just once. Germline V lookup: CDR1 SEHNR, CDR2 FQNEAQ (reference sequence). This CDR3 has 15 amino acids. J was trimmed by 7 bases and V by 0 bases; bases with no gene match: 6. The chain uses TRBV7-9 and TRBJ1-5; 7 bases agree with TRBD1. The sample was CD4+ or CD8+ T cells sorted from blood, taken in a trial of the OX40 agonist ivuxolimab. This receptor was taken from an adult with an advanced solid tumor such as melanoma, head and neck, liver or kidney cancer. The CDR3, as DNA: TGTGCCAGCAGCTTAGCGCAGGGGGGCGGGCAGCCCCAGCATTTT. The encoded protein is CASSLAQGGGQPQHF.